One sample yielded the 15 T cell receptor beta chains listed below, sequenced in a study of blood T cell repertoires in COVID-19. Assay used: immunoSEQ multiplex PCR; TCRdb lists only in-frame clones, some missing. The data show more than 250,000 clones, with approximately 88% seen just once and 5% to 7% held by the top ten. The sequenced material came from peripheral blood. The receptors come from a man aged 18 to 29 who had recovered from COVID-19.

The V and J genes are TRBV6-1 and TRBJ2-1, with D tentatively TRBD2 (5 bases). CDR1 MNHNS and CDR2 SASEGT come from the germline V gene. The V gene lost 1 base and the J gene lost 1 base, with 8 bases spanning the gap. This CDR3 is 15 amino acids long. The CDR3 nucleotides are TGTGCCAGCAGTGAAGTAACGGGGTCCTACAATGAGCAGTTCTTC. Its protein product is CASSEVTGSYNEQFF.

The V gene is TRBV27, the J gene TRBJ2-2, with D perhaps TRBD2 (6 bases). Germline CDR1 and CDR2: MNHEY and SMNVEV (reference sequence). There are 16 residues in the CDR3. Trimming stripped 5 bases from V and 4 bases from J, with 17 bases between. The CDR3 coding sequence is TGTGCCAGCAGTCCCCCGTTGGTGGGACTCACCGGGGAGCTGTTTTTT. It codes for CASSPPLVGLTGELFF.

V gene TRBV24-1 combines with J gene TRBJ2-3; a possible D gene is TRBD1 (6 bases). This CDR3 has 15 residues. V shed 4 bases and J shed 0 bases, with 10 bases lying between them. Germline CDR1 is KGHDR and CDR2 is SFDVKD. The CDR3 is CATSDRTGSTDTQYF. Here the CDR3 DNA reads TGTGCCACCAGTGACCGAACAGGGAGCACAGATACGCAGTATTTT.

The chain links TRBV7-2 to TRBJ2-3; 7 positions match TRBD2. The V gene's germline CDR1 is SGHTA and CDR2 FQGNSA. The CDR3 loop spans 16 amino acids. Trimming cost V 1 base and J 4 bases; bases outside gene matches: 8. The CDR3: CASSLEGTIQPDTQYF. The CDR3 DNA reads as TGTGCCAGCAGCTTAGAAGGGACTATTCAACCAGATACGCAGTATTTT.

The chain links TRBV6-5 to TRBJ2-7; 9 positions match TRBD1. The CDR3 consists of 14 residues. Trimming cost V 5 bases and J 6 bases; bases outside gene matches: 8. Germline loops: CDR1 MNHEY, CDR2 SVGAGI. CDR3 nucleotides: TGTGCCAGCAGTACTTACAGGGGGCAAGGCGAGCAGTACTTC. Its protein is CASSTYRGQGEQYF.

CDR3 region: CASSPVYSGANVLTF. The CDR3 nucleotides are TGTGCCAGCAGCCCTGTGTACTCTGGGGCCAACGTCCTGACTTTC. The chain carries TRBV5-8 and TRBJ2-6; unclear D gene. The CDR3 loop spans 15 amino acids. Per the germline V gene, CDR1 is SGHTS and CDR2 is YDEGEE. The germline V and J ends were trimmed by 4 bases and 0 bases, with 8 bases remaining between them.

The chain recombines TRBV10-3 with TRBJ1-5, with D possibly matching TRBD1 (5 bases). Germline values: CDR1 ENHRY, CDR2 SYGVKD. V gave up 0 bases and J gave up 0 bases, with 18 bases separating them. The CDR3 sequence is 19 residues long. This CDR3 reads CAISESSQASGVSNQPQHF. As DNA, the CDR3 is TGTGCCATCAGTGAGTCGTCACAGGCCTCAGGAGTTAGCAATCAGCCCCAGCATTTT.

The chain joins TRBV2 to TRBJ1-1; D possibly corresponds to TRBD1 (6 bases). Looked up from germline, CDR1 is SNHLY and CDR2 is FYNNEI. The V gene lost 3 bases and the J gene lost 6 bases, with 20 bases spanning the gap. CDR3 length equals 16 residues. CDR3 coding DNA: TGTGCCAGCAGTGAGGGGGTTGGGGGCCCTAGGCCTGAAGCTTTCTTT. Translated, it gives CASSEGVGGPRPEAFF.

CDR3 sequence reads: CAILKTSGVNTGELFF. The CDR3 region has the DNA TGTGCCATTCTAAAGACTAGCGGGGTGAACACCGGGGAGCTGTTTTTT. The chain carries TRBV10-3 and TRBJ2-2, with 11 bases lining up with TRBD2. The CDR3 extends over 16 amino acids. Germline CDR1 and CDR2: ENHRY and SYGVKD. V lost 9 bases, J lost 1 base, and 7 bases stayed unmatched.

There are a few counts of this clone. The CDR3, as DNA: TGTGCCAGCAGCACCACAGGGGCTGAGTATGGCTACACCTTC. Translating it yields CASSTTGAEYGYTF. This chain uses TRBV7-9 with TRBJ1-2, with 7 positions matching TRBD1. The CDR3 totals 14 residues. Trimming removed 5 bases from V and 5 bases from J; junction bases left unmatched: 8. The germline V gene has CDR1 SEHNR and CDR2 FQNEAQ (reference sequence).

V usage is TRBV29-1 and J usage is TRBJ2-3; 8 bases line up with TRBD2. The CDR3 is made up of 15 amino acids. V shed 5 bases and J 4 bases; nucleotides not matched to a gene: 11. Germline CDR1 SQVTM, CDR2 ANQGSEA. The CDR3 DNA reads TGCAGCGTTCTCCGGGGGGGGCGGAGCCCAGATACGCAGTATTTT. This sequence encodes CSVLRGGRSPDTQYF.

The gene calls are TRBV19 and TRBJ2-1; a possible D gene is TRBD2 (5 bases). Trimming shortened V by 4 bases and J by 8 bases, and 6 bases separated the two germline ends. This CDR3 region has 11 residues. Germline CDR1 and CDR2: LNHDA and SQIVND (reference sequence). The CDR3 here is CASSRRDEQFF. CDR3 DNA sequence: TGTGCCAGTAGTAGGCGGGATGAGCAGTTCTTC.

The chain employs TRBV6-2 or TRBV6-3 and TRBJ1-5, with 7 positions matching TRBD1. The V and J ends lost 4 bases and 4 bases, in that order; junction bases with no gene match: 10. CDR1 is MNHEY, CDR2 SVGEGT, per germline. The CDR3 is made up of 16 amino acids. The CDR3 sequence is CASSFNRDSQNQPQHF. The CDR3 bases are TGTGCCAGCAGTTTCAACCGGGACAGCCAAAATCAGCCCCAGCATTTT.

The chain couples TRBV29-1 to TRBJ2-7; 8 positions agree with TRBD1. The CDR3 extends over 14 amino acids. The J segment lost 3 bases and the V segment lost 6 bases, leaving 10 bases of the junction unmatched. CDR1 and CDR2 (germline): SQVTM, ANQGSEA. DNA of the CDR3: TGCAGCGTAGGCGAAGAAGACAGGGGCTACGAGCAGTACTTC. This gives the protein CSVGEEDRGYEQYF.

The chain has TRBV9 and TRBJ2-5; no reliable D call. Germline loops: CDR1 SGDLS, CDR2 YYNGEE. The CDR3 consists of 13 residues. V was trimmed by 2 bases and J by 2 bases, leaving 7 bases between them. CDR3 sequence reads: CASSVGQQETQYF. The CDR3 region has the DNA TGTGCCAGCAGCGTTGGCCAGCAAGAGACCCAGTACTTC.